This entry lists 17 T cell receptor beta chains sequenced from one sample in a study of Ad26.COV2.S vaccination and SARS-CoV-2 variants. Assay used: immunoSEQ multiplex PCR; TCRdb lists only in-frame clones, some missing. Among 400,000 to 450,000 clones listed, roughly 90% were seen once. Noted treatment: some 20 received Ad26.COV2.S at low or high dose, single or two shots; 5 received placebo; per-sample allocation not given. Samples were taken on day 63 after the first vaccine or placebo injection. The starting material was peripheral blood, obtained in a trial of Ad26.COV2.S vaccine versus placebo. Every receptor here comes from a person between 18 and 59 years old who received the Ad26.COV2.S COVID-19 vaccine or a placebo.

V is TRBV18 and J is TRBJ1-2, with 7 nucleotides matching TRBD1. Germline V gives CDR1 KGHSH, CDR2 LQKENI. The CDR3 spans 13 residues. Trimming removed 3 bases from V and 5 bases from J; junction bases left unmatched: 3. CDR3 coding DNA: TGTGCCAGCTCACCGGACAGGCGTTATGGCTACACCTTC. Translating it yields CASSPDRRYGYTF.

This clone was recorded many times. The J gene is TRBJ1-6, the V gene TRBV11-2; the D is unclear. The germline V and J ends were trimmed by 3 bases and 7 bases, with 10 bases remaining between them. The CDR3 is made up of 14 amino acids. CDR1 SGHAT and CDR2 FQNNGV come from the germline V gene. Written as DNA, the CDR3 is TGTGCCAGCAGCTTGAATGCGGGGAATTCACCCCTCCACTTT. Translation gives CASSLNAGNSPLHF.

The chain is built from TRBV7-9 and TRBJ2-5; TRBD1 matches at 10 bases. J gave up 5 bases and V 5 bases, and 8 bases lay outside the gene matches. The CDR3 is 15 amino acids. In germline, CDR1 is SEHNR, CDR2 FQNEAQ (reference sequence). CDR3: CASSPMTGGRETQYF. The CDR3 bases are TGTGCCAGCAGCCCTATGACAGGGGGCAGGGAGACCCAGTACTTC.

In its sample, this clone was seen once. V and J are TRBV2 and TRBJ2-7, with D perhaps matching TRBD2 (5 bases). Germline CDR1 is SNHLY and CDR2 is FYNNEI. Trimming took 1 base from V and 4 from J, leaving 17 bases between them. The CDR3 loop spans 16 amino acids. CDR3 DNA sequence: TGTGCCAGCAGTGAAGGTTTCGGGGTTCCCCTTTACGAGCAGTACTTC. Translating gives CASSEGFGVPLYEQYF.

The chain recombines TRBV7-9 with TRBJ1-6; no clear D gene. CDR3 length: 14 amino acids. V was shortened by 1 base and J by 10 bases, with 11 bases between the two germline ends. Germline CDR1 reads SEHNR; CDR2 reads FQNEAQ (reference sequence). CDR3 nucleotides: TGTGCCAGCAGCTTAGGCCACCCCACCTCACCCCTCCACTTT. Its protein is CASSLGHPTSPLHF.

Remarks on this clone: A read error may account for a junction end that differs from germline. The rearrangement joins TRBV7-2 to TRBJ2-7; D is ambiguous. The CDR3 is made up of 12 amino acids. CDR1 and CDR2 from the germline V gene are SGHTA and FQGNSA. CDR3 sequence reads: CASSLVTYELYF. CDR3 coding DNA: TGTGCCAGCAGCTTAGTCACTTACGAGCTGTACTTC.

The CDR3 is CASSQEASGVGTDTQYF. The CDR3 region has the DNA TGTGCCAGCAGCCAAGAGGCGAGCGGGGTAGGGACAGATACGCAGTATTTT. The chain employs TRBV3-1 (or the pseudogene TRBV3-2) and TRBJ2-3; 7 nucleotides line up with TRBD2. Losses at the gene ends were 0 bases for V and 3 bases for J; bases not matched to a gene: 9. Per the germline V gene, CDR1 is LGHDT and CDR2 is YNNKEL (reference sequence). The CDR3 is made up of 17 amino acids.

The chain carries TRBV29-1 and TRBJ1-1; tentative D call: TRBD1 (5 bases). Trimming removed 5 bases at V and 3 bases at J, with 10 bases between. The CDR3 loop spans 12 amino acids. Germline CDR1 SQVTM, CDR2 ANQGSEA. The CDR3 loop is CSVTPGHTEAFF. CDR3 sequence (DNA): TGCAGCGTTACCCCGGGACACACTGAAGCTTTCTTT.

This CDR3 reads CASSARQGIYYEQYF. CDR3 DNA: TGTGCCAGCAGTGCCCGACAGGGGATCTACTACGAGCAGTACTTC. The chain carries TRBV28 and TRBJ2-7; 8 bases are a match to TRBD1. V was clipped by 5 bases and J by 3 bases; unmatched bases: 9. The germline CDR1 and CDR2 sequences are MDHEN and SYDVKM. The CDR3 totals 15 residues.

For the CDR3, the DNA is TGTGCCAGCAGCGTAGACCTAGCTTTCGAGCAGTACTTC. As protein: CASSVDLAFEQYF. The rearrangement uses TRBV9 and TRBJ2-7, with TRBD2 as a possible D gene (5 bases). V was pared by 0 bases and J by 6 bases, with 10 bases between. The CDR3 spans 13 residues. The germline V gene has CDR1 SGDLS and CDR2 YYNGEE.

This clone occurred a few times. CDR3 residues: CASRTGTGNYEQYF. The CDR3, as DNA: TGTGCCAGCAGGACCGGGACAGGAAACTACGAGCAGTACTTC. The V and J genes are TRBV7-9 and TRBJ2-7, with TRBD1 matching over 8 bases. The CDR3 is 14 amino acids. The junction had 7 bases not matched to a gene; V was cut back by 6 bases and J by 3 bases. From germline, CDR1 is SEHNR and CDR2 FQNEAQ (reference sequence).

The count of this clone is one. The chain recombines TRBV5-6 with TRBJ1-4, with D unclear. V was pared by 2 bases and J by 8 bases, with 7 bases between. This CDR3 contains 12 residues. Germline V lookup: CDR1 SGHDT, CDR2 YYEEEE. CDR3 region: CASSFQAEKLFF. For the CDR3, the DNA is TGTGCCAGCAGCTTTCAGGCGGAAAAACTGTTTTTT.

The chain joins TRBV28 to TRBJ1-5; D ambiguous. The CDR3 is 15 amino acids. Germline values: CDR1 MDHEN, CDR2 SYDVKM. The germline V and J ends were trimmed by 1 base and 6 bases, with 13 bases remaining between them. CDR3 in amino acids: CASSLSGIPLQPQHF. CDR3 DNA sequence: TGTGCCAGCAGTTTATCCGGGATTCCCCTTCAGCCCCAGCATTTT.

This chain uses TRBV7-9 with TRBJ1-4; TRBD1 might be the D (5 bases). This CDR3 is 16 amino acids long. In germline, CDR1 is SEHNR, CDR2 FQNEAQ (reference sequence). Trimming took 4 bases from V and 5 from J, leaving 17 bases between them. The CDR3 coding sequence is TGTGCCAGCAGCTACTGGGGCTTTCGCCCAAATGAAAAACTGTTTTTT. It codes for CASSYWGFRPNEKLFF.

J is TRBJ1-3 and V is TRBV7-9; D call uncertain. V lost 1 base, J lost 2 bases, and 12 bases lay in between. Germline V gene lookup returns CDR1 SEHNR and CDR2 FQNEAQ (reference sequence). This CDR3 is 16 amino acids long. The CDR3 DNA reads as TGTGCCAGCAGCTTAGGCGTGACCGGGACTGGAAACACCATATATTTT. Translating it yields CASSLGVTGTGNTIYF.

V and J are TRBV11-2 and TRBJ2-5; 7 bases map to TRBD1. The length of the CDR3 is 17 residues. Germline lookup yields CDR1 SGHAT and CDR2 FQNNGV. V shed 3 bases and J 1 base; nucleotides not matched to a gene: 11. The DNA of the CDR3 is TGTGCCAGCAGCTTCGACTCGGGACAGAGCCGCCAAGAGACCCAGTACTTC. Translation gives CASSFDSGQSRQETQYF.

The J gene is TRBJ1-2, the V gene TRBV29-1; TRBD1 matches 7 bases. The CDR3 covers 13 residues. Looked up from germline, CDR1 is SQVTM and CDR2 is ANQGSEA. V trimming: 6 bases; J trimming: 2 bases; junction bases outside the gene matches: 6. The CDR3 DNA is TGCAGCGTCGGGACAGCCCTAAACTATGGCTACACCTTC. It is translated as CSVGTALNYGYTF.